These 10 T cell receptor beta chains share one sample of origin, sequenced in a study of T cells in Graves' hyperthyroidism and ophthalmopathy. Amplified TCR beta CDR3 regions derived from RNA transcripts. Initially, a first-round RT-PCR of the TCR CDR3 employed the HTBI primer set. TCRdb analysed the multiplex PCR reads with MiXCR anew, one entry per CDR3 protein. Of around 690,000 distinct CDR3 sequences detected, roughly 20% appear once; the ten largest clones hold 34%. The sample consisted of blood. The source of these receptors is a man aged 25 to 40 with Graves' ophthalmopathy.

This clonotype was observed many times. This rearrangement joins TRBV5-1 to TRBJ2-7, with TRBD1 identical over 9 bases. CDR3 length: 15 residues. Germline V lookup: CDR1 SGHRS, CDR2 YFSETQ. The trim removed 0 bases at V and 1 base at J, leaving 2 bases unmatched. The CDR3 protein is CASSLETGGSYEQYF. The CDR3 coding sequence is TGCGCCAGCAGCTTGGAGACAGGGGGATCCTACGAGCAGTACTTC.

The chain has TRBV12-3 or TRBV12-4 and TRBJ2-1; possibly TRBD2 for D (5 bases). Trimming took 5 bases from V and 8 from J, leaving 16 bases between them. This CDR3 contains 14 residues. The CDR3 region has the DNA TGTGCCAGCAGTATCCTAGAGGGAGTGGATGAGCAGTTCTTC. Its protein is CASSILEGVDEQFF.

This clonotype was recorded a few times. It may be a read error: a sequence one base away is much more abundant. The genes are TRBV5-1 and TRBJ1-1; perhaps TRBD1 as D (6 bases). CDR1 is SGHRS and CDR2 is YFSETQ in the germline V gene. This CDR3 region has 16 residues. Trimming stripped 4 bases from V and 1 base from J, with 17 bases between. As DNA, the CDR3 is TGCGCCAGCAGCGGCGAGACAGGTCGTACGAACACTGAAGCTTTCTTT. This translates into CASSGETGRTNTEAFF.

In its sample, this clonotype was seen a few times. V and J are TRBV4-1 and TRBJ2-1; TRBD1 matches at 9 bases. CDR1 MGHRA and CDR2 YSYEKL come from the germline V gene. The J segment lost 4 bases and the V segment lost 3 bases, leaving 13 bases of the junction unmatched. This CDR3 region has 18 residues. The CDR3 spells CASSQRYRGRRGYNEQFF. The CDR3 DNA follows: TGCGCCAGCAGCCAGCGCTACAGGGGGCGCAGGGGGTACAATGAGCAGTTCTTC.

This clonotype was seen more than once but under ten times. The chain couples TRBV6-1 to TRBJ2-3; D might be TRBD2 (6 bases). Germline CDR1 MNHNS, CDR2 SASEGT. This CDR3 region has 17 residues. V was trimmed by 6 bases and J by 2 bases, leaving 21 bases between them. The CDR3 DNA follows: TGTGCCAGCAGCTTGGCGAAACGGGACTTCCTCACAGATACGCAGTATTTT. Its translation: CASSLAKRDFLTDTQYF.

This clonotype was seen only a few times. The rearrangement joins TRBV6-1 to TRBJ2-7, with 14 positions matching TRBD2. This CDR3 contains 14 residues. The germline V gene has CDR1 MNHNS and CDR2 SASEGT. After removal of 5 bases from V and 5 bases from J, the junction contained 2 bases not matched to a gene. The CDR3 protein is CASSMGLAGDEQYF. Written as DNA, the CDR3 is TGTGCCAGCAGTATGGGACTAGCGGGAGACGAGCAGTACTTC.

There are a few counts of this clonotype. The CDR3 here is CASSRVSIYEQYF. Here the CDR3 DNA reads TGCGCCAGCAGCCGGGTCTCGATCTACGAGCAGTACTTC. The rearrangement links TRBV10-1 to TRBJ2-7; no clear D. CDR1 is WNHNN and CDR2 is SYGVQD in the germline V gene (reference sequence). The CDR3 runs 13 residues. V was pared by 6 bases and J by 3 bases, with 12 bases between.

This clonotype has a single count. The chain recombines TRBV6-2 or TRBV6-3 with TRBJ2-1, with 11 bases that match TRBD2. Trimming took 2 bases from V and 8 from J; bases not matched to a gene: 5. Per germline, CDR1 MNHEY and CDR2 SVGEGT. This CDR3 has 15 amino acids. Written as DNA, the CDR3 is TGTGCCAGCAGTTACGTACTAGCGGGAGTTCATGAGCAGTTCTTC. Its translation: CASSYVLAGVHEQFF.

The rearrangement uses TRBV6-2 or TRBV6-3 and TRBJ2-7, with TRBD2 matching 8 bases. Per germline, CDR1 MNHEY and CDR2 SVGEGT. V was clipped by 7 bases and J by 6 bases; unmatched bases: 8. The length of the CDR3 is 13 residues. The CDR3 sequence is CASNDERETEQYF. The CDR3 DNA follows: TGTGCCAGCAATGATGAGCGGGAGACCGAGCAGTACTTC.

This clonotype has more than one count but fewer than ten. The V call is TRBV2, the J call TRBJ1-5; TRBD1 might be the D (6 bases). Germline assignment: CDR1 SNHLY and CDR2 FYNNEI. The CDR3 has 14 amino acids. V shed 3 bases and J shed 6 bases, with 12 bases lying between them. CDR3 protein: CASSEGGQGQPQHF. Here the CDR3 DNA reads TGTGCCAGCAGTGAGGGGGGGCAAGGTCAGCCCCAGCATTTT.